Listed below are T cell receptor beta chains from one sample, sequenced in a study of blood T cell repertoires in COVID-19. Libraries were prepared by immunoSEQ multiplex PCR; TCRdb keeps only in-frame clonotypes and omits some of them. The data hold about 180,000 clones, with approximately 85% observed a single time. The specimen sequenced was PBMCs or T cells enriched from blood (not recorded which). The receptors here all came from a man aged 40-55 years who had recovered from COVID-19. CDR3s include the opening cysteine and the closing phenylalanine or tryptophan.

V	J	CDR3
TRBV6-5	TRBJ1-2	CASSSMDISYGYTF
TRBV28	TRBJ2-7	CASDGAGSYEQYF
TRBV19	TRBJ2-1	CASSTSPGQGPNEQFF
TRBV2	TRBJ1-2	CASRPTRDSPYGYTF
TRBV24-1	TRBJ1-1	CATSDLGGAAFF
TRBV12-5	TRBJ1-4	CASGVGQGGEKLFF
TRBV19	TRBJ1-2	CASTEAGLTRFEGYTF
TRBV9	TRBJ2-2	CASSPEGDSANTGELFF
TRBV29-1	TRBJ2-1	CSVSTGPNEQFF
TRBV28	TRBJ2-4	CASSLAGSSNIQYF
TRBV7-8	TRBJ1-1	CASSPSDRGRLFF
TRBV29-1	TRBJ2-3	CSVDRGDTQYF
TRBV14	TRBJ1-1	CASSQGWRDFF
TRBV28	TRBJ2-7	CASTTGRSEQYF
TRBV10-2	TRBJ2-2	CASRAGGSPGELFF
TRBV9	TRBJ1-2	CASSVELWGREEGYTF
TRBV24-1	TRBJ2-5	CATSAGGGETQYF
TRBV2	TRBJ1-5	CASRDDWGLGGQPQHF
TRBV9	TRBJ1-1	CASSVDRQSEAFF
TRBV5-1	TRBJ1-1	CASSSELNTEAFF
TRBV13	TRBJ1-6	CASSVGQGVPNSPLHF
TRBV4-1	TRBJ1-2	CASSSLPGETGGYTF
TRBV12-3/TRBV12-4	TRBJ1-1	CASSFSSATEAFF
TRBV21-1	TRBJ1-1	CASIRQGAKEAFF
TRBV28	TRBJ1-2	CASSFSFGSGYTF
TRBV7-3	TRBJ2-1	CASSGLAGDEQFF
TRBV12-3/TRBV12-4	TRBJ1-6	CASRGERNSPLHF
TRBV29-1	TRBJ2-7	CSVEAGKPYEQYF
TRBV19	TRBJ1-2	CASSISTVANYGYTF
TRBV30	TRBJ1-5	CAATTGSNQPQHF
TRBV7-9	TRBJ2-3	CASSFLRDRGTDTQYF
TRBV5-4	TRBJ1-2	CASSPGTGLTINYGYTF
TRBV5-5	TRBJ1-1	CASSLTLDDRSTEAFF
TRBV19	TRBJ1-5	CASSIYQPEAALQHF
TRBV18	TRBJ2-7	CASSPPSGAGYEQYF
TRBV2	TRBJ1-1	CAGTQGAPEAFF
TRBV6-5	TRBJ1-2	CASSSQSSNYGYTF
TRBV5-1	TRBJ1-1	CASSRGEATEAFF
TRBV7-9	TRBJ2-7	CASSSGLAGLSYEQYF
TRBV12-3/TRBV12-4	TRBJ1-2	CASSFRGPGYTF
TRBV11-2	TRBJ1-4	CASSSQQGEKLFF
TRBV11-2	TRBJ2-7	CASRPGSYEQYF
TRBV30	TRBJ2-3	CAWSTVGGYSDTQYF
TRBV9	TRBJ2-7	CASSPGAGNEQYF
TRBV7-2	TRBJ1-2	CASSPGTGELYGYTF
TRBV2	TRBJ2-7	CASSEWTVYEQYF
TRBV5-1	TRBJ2-7	CASSSQGGVRSYEQYF
TRBV5-6	TRBJ2-3	CASSLGLGEADTQYF
TRBV10-3	TRBJ2-7	CAIGDSSYEQYF
TRBV12-3/TRBV12-4	TRBJ1-6	CASSPGNSPLHF
TRBV28	TRBJ1-5	CASSEQGASHQPQHF
TRBV2	TRBJ1-1	CASSLTGLGNTEAFF